This T cell receptor beta chain comes out of a study of blood T cell repertoires in COVID-19. Study in general: Samples came from the United States, Italy and Spain, spanning acute and convalescent COVID-19. T cells, B-cell-depleted T cells, or PBMCs provided the cDNA or gDNA that served as material.

Original handling: The assay estimated nucleated cells by amplifying reference gene primers. TCRdb keeps only in-frame clones here, not all; method: immunoSEQ multiplex PCR. V, J and clone size reflect that table, while D and trimming were determined from the DNA. Altogether about 98,000 clones are present, 84% being singletons, with the ten largest covering about 10%. In germline, CDR1 is KGHSH, CDR2 LQKENI. The V and J ends lost 5 bases and 3 bases respectively, with 14 bases between them. This CDR3 is 15 amino acids long. V and J are TRBV18 and TRBJ1-5; D possibly corresponds to TRBD1 (6 bases). The TCR was taken from a man in his forties or fifties with active or convalescent COVID-19. Sequenced input: peripheral blood. CDR3 amino acids: CASSYLGTFNQPQHF. The DNA for the CDR3 is TGTGCCAGCTCATACCTCGGGACATTCAATCAGCCCCAGCATTTT.